The T cell receptor beta chain under discussion was sequenced for a study of shared clonotypes between healthy human individuals. The study, taken as a whole, reports: Sample collection involved blood only; tissue repertoires are likely different. Among donors, sharing of clonotypes was expected to be affected by sequencing depth.

The CDR3 loop spans 18 amino acids. CDR1 and CDR2 from the germline V gene are MDHEN and SYDVKM. Unmatched junction bases numbered 10, after V lost 2 bases and J lost 4 bases. Sequenced by immunoSEQ multiplex PCR; TCRdb stores in-frame clones only, minus some. The sample carries over a million clones, about 84% recorded once. Worth noting for this clone: Its antigen is not identified.

This sequence originates from a man younger than 30 in good health. Some clones in this sample may be carry-over from other donors' samples. Sequenced: memory CD4+ T cells from PBMCs. The subset: CD45RA-negative fraction. The chain has TRBV28 and TRBJ2-2; 10 positions match TRBD2. The CDR3 here is CASSLDPSGSSGTGELFF. CDR3 bases: TGTGCCAGCAGTTTAGATCCTAGCGGGAGTTCGGGCACCGGGGAGCTGTTTTTT.